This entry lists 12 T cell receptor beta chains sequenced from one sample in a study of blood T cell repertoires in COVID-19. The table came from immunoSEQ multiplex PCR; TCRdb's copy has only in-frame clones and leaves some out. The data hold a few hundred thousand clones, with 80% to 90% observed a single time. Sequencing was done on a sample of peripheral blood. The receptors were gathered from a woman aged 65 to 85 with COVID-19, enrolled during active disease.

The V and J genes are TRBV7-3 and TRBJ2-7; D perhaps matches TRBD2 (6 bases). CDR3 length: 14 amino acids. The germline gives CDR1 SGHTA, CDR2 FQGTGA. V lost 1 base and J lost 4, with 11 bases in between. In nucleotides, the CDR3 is TGTGCCAGCAGCTTAATTGGGCGGGAATACGAGCAGTACTTC. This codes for CASSLIGREYEQYF. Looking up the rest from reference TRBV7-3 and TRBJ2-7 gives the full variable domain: GAGVSQTPSNKVTEKGKYVELRCDPISGHTALYWYRQSLGQGPEFLIYFQGTGAADDSGLPNDRFFAVRPEGSVSTLKIQRTERGDSAVYLCASSLIGREYEQYFGPGTRLTVT.

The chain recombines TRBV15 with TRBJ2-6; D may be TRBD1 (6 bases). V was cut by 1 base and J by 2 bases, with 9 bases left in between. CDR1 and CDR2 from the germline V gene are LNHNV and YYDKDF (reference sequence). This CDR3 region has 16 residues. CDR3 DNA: TGTGCCACCAGCAGAGGCCGGACAGCTGGGGCCAACGTCCTGACTTTC. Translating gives CATSRGRTAGANVLTF. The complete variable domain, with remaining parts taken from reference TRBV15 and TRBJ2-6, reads DAMVIQNPRYQVTQFGKPVTLSCSQTLNHNVMYWYQQKSSQAPKLLFHYYDKDFNNEADTPDNFQSRRPNTSFCFLDIRSPGLGDTAMYLCATSRGRTAGANVLTFGAGSRLTVL.

The CDR3 spells CASSMGSGQYYEQYF. The CDR3 nucleotides read TGTGCCAGCAGCATGGGTTCGGGTCAATACTACGAGCAGTACTTC. This chain uses TRBV28 with TRBJ2-7; no reliable D call. Germline V CDR1 and CDR2: MDHEN, SYDVKM. The CDR3 is made up of 15 amino acids. The V and J ends lost 6 bases and 3 bases respectively, with 18 bases between them.

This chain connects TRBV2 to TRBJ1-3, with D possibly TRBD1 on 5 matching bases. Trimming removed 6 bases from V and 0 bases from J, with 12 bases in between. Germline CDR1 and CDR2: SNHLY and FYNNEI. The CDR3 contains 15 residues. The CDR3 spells CASRAGASSGNTIYF. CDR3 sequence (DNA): TGTGCCAGCAGAGCTGGGGCGAGCTCTGGAAACACCATATATTTT.

The CDR3 bases are TGTGCCAGCAGCTCGGGACAGCCGAATTCACCCCTCCACTTT. The encoded protein is CASSSGQPNSPLHF. This chain uses TRBV11-3 with TRBJ1-6, with 7 nucleotides matching TRBD1. The CDR3 has 14 amino acids. With 4 bases clipped from V and 7 bases from J, the junction kept 4 bases outside the gene matches. The V gene's germline CDR1 is SGHNT and CDR2 YENEEA.

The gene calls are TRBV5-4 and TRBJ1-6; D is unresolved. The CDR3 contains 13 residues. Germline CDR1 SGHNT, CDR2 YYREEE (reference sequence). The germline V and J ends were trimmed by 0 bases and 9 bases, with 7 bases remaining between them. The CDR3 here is CASSLDQISPLHF. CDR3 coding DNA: TGTGCCAGCAGCTTGGATCAGATTTCACCCCTCCACTTT.

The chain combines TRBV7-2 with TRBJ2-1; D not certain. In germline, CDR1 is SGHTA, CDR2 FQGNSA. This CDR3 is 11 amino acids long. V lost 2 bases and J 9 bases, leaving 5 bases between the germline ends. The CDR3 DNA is TGTGCCAGCAGCTTATCATTTGAGCAGTTCTTC. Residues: CASSLSFEQFF.

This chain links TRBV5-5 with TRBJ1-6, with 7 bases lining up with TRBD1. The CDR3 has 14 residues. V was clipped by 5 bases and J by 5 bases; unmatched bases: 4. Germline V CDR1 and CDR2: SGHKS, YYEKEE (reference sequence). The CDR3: CASSAGTDNSPLHF. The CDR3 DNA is TGTGCCAGCAGTGCCGGGACAGATAATTCACCCCTCCACTTT.

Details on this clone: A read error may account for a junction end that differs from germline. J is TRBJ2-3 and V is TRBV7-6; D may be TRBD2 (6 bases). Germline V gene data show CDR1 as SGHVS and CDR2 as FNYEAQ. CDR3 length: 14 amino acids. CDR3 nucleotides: TGTGCCAGCAGCTTATGGGCTAGCGAGAACTCCTTCAGTTTT. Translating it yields CASSLWASENSFSF.

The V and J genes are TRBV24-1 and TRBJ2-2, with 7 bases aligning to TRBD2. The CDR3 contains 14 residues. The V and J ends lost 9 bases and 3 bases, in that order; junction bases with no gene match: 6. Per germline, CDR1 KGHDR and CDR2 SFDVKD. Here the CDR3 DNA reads TGTGCCACCCGCGGGCGGGAGTACACCGGGGAGCTGTTTTTT. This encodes CATRGREYTGELFF.

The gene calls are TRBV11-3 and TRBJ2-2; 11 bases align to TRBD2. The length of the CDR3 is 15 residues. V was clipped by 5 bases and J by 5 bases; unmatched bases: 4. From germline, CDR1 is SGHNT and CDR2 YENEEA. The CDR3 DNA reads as TGTGCCAGCAGCACCGGGACTAGCGGTACCGGGGAGCTGTTTTTT. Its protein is CASSTGTSGTGELFF.

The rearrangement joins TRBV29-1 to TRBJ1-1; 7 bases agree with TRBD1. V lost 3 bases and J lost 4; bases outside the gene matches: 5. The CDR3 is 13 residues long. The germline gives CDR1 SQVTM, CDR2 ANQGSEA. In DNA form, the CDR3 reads TGCAGCGTTGACCGGACAGGCTCCACTGAAGCTTTCTTT. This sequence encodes CSVDRTGSTEAFF.